The 5 T cell receptor beta chains reported below all come from one sample, sequenced in a study of T cells in Graves' hyperthyroidism and ophthalmopathy. The CDR3 regions of TCR beta were amplified from RNA transcripts. The HTBI primer set was used in a first-round RT-PCR of the TCR CDR3. TCRdb recomputed calls from the multiplex PCR reads with MiXCR, one row per CDR3 protein. The sample includes some 490,000 distinct CDR3 sequences, approximately 22% of them seen just once. The sequenced material came from blood. Receptors originate from a woman in her seventies with Graves' ophthalmopathy.

This chain joins TRBV29-1 and TRBJ1-2; 7 positions agree with TRBD1. The CDR3 is 18 amino acids. Germline CDR1 SQVTM, CDR2 ANQGSEA. J lost 1 base, V lost 1 base, and 15 bases had no gene match. CDR3: CSVEVGVARGRFNYGYTF. CDR3 coding DNA: TGCAGCGTTGAAGTTGGGGTTGCCAGGGGGAGGTTTAACTATGGCTACACCTTC.

This clonotype was counted between two and nine times. The chain has TRBV3-1 and TRBJ2-3; D remains ambiguous. The CDR3 runs 14 residues. V gave up 6 bases and J gave up 2 bases, with 12 bases separating them. Germline assignment: CDR1 LGHDT and CDR2 YNNKEL (reference sequence). The CDR3 loop is CASSYPAVTDTQYF. In DNA, the CDR3 is TGTGCCAGCAGTTACCCAGCAGTCACAGATACGCAGTATTTT.

J is TRBJ2-3 and V is TRBV6-1; possibly TRBD1 for D (6 bases). Per germline, CDR1 MNHNS and CDR2 SASEGT. Trimming cost V 5 bases and J 3 bases, with 12 bases left between them. The CDR3 is made up of 14 amino acids. In nucleotides, the CDR3 is TGTGCCAGCAGTACACAGGGTAAAACAGATACGCAGTATTTT. Its protein product is CASSTQGKTDTQYF.

This clonotype was seen a few times. The chain carries TRBV7-9 and TRBJ2-1; D might be TRBD1 (6 bases). Trimming pared 5 bases from V and 4 bases from J, leaving 15 bases between. CDR3 size: 15 residues. CDR1 and CDR2 from the germline V gene are SEHNR and FQNEAQ (reference sequence). The CDR3 region is CASSPGSTGYNEQFF. CDR3 in DNA: TGTGCCAGCAGCCCTGGGTCCACAGGGTACAATGAGCAGTTCTTC.

In DNA, the CDR3 is TGTGCCAGCAGACCGGGGCAGAACTATGGCTACACCTTC. Translation: CASRPGQNYGYTF. The rearrangement links TRBV10-3 to TRBJ1-2, with D tentatively TRBD1 (5 bases). This CDR3 spans 13 amino acids. The germline V and J ends were trimmed by 10 bases and 2 bases, with 14 bases remaining between them. Germline CDR1 ENHRY, CDR2 SYGVKD.